These 20 T cell receptor beta chains came from one sample sequenced in a study of a mutant IDH1 vaccine in newly diagnosed glioma. No cognate antigen is known for these TCRs. Sequencing used immunoSEQ multiplex PCR; TCRdb keeps in-frame clones, though not all of them. The table includes approximately 64,000 clones, 70% to 85% detected once. Documented time point: week 11, during vaccination. Each dose of the vaccine consisted of 300 ug of mutant IDH1 20-mer peptide, with topical imiquimod. Source: PBMCs, taken from a glioma patient whose treatment included an IDH1 peptide vaccine. The receptor source for this set is a woman aged 50 to 65 with glioma.

This clone was counted only a few times. The chain combines TRBV19 with TRBJ2-1, with 7 bases fitting TRBD1. This CDR3 is 14 amino acids long. The V and J ends lost 10 bases and 2 bases, in that order; junction bases with no gene match: 8. Germline V gene data show CDR1 as LNHDA and CDR2 as SQIVND (reference sequence). For the CDR3, the DNA is TGTGCCACAACAGGGGCCCCCCCCTACAATGAGCAGTTCTTC. It encodes CATTGAPPYNEQFF.

The CDR3 DNA is TGTGCCAGCAGCTTAGTTGGGGTCCATAGCAATCAGCCCCAGCATTTT. Translating it yields CASSLVGVHSNQPQHF. The rearrangement uses TRBV7-4 and TRBJ1-5; D gene unclear. The germline gives CDR1 SGHVT, CDR2 SQSDAQ. The CDR3 has 16 amino acids. Trimming cost V 1 base and J 0 bases, with 10 bases left between them.

The genes are TRBV11-2 and TRBJ2-7; TRBD2 matches at 9 bases. Per the germline V gene, CDR1 is SGHAT and CDR2 is FQNNGV. The V segment lost 5 bases and the J segment 0 bases; nucleotides outside the gene matches: 8. The CDR3 is made up of 16 amino acids. The DNA of the CDR3 is TGTGCCAGCAGCCACCTGACTAGCGGACACTCCTACGAGCAGTACTTC. It specifies CASSHLTSGHSYEQYF.

The genes are TRBV11-3 and TRBJ2-1; maybe TRBD2 (7 bases). From germline, CDR1 is SGHNT and CDR2 YENEEA. Trimming cost V 6 bases and J 7 bases, with 13 bases left between them. CDR3 length: 13 residues. The CDR3 DNA sequence: TGTGCCAGCAGGACGGGGGGCGCGAATGAGCAGTTCTTC. It encodes CASRTGGANEQFF.

This chain connects TRBV7-2 to TRBJ2-5; the match to TRBD2 covers 14 bases. The V gene's germline CDR1 is SGHTA and CDR2 FQGNSA. The CDR3 is made up of 15 amino acids. V lost 7 bases to trimming and J lost 5 bases; unmatched junction nucleotides: 6. The CDR3 sequence: CASMTSGGARETQYF. As DNA, the CDR3 is TGTGCCAGCATGACTAGCGGGGGGGCGCGGGAGACCCAGTACTTC.

This clone was observed a few times. The chain carries TRBV13 and TRBJ1-1; 9 bases fit TRBD1. CDR3 length equals 14 residues. Germline CDR1 PRHDT, CDR2 FYEKMQ (reference sequence). The J segment lost 3 bases and the V segment lost 5 bases, leaving 4 bases of the junction unmatched. The DNA for the CDR3 is TGTGCCAGCAGCGCACAGGGGGCCTACACTGAAGCTTTCTTT. This gives the protein CASSAQGAYTEAFF.

The J gene is TRBJ1-2, the V gene TRBV4-1; D not certain. Germline CDR1 and CDR2: MGHRA and YSYEKL. V gave up 1 base and J gave up 4 bases, with 13 bases separating them. CDR3 length: 15 amino acids. CDR3 bases: TGCGCCAGCAGCCAAGTAGAAGAGCCGCGCTATGGCTACACCTTC. Its protein product is CASSQVEEPRYGYTF.

The V call is TRBV7-9, the J call TRBJ1-2; D gene unclear. Trimming left V 6 bases short and J 0 bases short, with 11 bases between. Germline CDR1 reads SEHNR; CDR2 reads FQNEAQ (reference sequence). The CDR3 totals 14 residues. The CDR3 DNA sequence: TGTGCCAGCAGTCGGACCGGAGCTAACTATGGCTACACCTTC. This encodes CASSRTGANYGYTF.

The J gene is TRBJ1-1, the V gene TRBV2; the match to TRBD1 covers 10 bases. The CDR3 length is 16 residues. Germline V gene data show CDR1 as SNHLY and CDR2 as FYNNEI. J gave up 5 bases and V 8 bases, and 14 bases lay outside the gene matches. CDR3 protein: CASVNGGQGRDTEAFF. The CDR3 DNA is TGTGCCAGCGTGAATGGGGGACAGGGGAGGGATACTGAAGCTTTCTTT.

This chain joins TRBV20-1 and TRBJ2-1; the D call may be TRBD1 or TRBD2 (5 bases each). The CDR3 consists of 11 residues. Trimming removed 2 bases at V and 12 bases at J, with 11 bases between. Germline CDR1 DFQATT, CDR2 SNEGSKA (reference sequence). CDR3 nucleotide sequence: TGCAGTGCTAGAACCAAGAGGGGGCAGTTCTTC. Translation: CSARTKRGQFF.

This rearrangement joins TRBV2 to TRBJ2-5; TRBD2 matches at 14 bases. CDR3 length equals 16 residues. Germline V CDR1 and CDR2: SNHLY, FYNNEI. Trimming at V came to 2 bases and at J to 5 bases, leaving 4 bases not matched to a gene. The CDR3 DNA sequence: TGTGCCAGCAGTGAACTGACTAGCGGGGGGGCTGAGACCCAGTACTTC. Amino acids: CASSELTSGGAETQYF.

The genes are TRBV19 and TRBJ2-7; D unclear. The germline V gene has CDR1 LNHDA and CDR2 SQIVND (reference sequence). The ends were cut back, 3 bases at V and 5 bases at J, with 8 bases in the middle. This CDR3 region has 12 residues. This chain's CDR3 is CASSMVYDEQYF. CDR3 nucleotides: TGTGCCAGTAGTATGGTATATGACGAGCAGTACTTC.

The chain recombines TRBV19 with TRBJ1-5; possibly TRBD1 for D (6 bases). The CDR3 consists of 15 residues. Germline V gene sequence: CDR1 LNHDA, CDR2 SQIVND (reference sequence). V dropped 7 bases and J dropped 6 bases, with 19 bases sitting between them. This CDR3 reads CASTPVGGLGQPQHF. The CDR3, as DNA: TGTGCCAGTACACCTGTCGGGGGGCTTGGTCAGCCCCAGCATTTT.

This clone was seen a few times. The CDR3 DNA follows: TGTGCCAGCCGGGCGCGGGGGAACACTGAAGCTTTCTTT. Amino acids: CASRARGNTEAFF. The J gene is TRBJ1-1, the V gene TRBV7-9; D uncertain. The CDR3 is made up of 13 amino acids. The germline V gene has CDR1 SEHNR and CDR2 FQNEAQ (reference sequence). V was pared by 8 bases and J by 1 base, with 11 bases between.

The chain uses TRBV5-1 and TRBJ1-2, with 8 bases aligning to TRBD1. CDR3 length: 15 residues. Germline CDR1 is SGHRS and CDR2 is YFSETQ. The trim removed 3 bases at V and 0 bases at J, leaving 4 bases unmatched. CDR3 sequence: CASSSTGETNYGYTF. The DNA for the CDR3 is TGCGCCAGCAGCTCGACAGGGGAAACTAACTATGGCTACACCTTC.

This chain uses TRBV7-2 with TRBJ2-7; 12 nucleotides align to TRBD1. The CDR3 has 16 amino acids. Germline lookup yields CDR1 SGHTA and CDR2 FQGNSA. V was clipped by 5 bases and J by 4 bases; unmatched bases: 9. CDR3 DNA sequence: TGTGCCAGCAGCCTAGGACCGGGACAGGGGGCTTACGAGCAGTACTTC. Amino acid sequence: CASSLGPGQGAYEQYF.

The gene calls are TRBV13 and TRBJ1-5; D unclear. The CDR3 covers 12 residues. Germline CDR1 and CDR2: PRHDT and FYEKMQ (reference sequence). V was cut by 0 bases and J by 15 bases, with 12 bases left in between. For the CDR3, the DNA is TGTGCCAGCAGCTTAGGGGCTGGGTCATTGCATTTT. It specifies CASSLGAGSLHF.

The chain joins TRBV7-9 to TRBJ2-7; D gene ambiguous. V was shortened by 0 bases and J by 2 bases, with 14 bases between the two germline ends. The CDR3 is made up of 16 amino acids. Germline-derived CDR1 and CDR2 are SEHNR and FQNEAQ (reference sequence). The CDR3 DNA follows: TGTGCCAGCAGCTTAGCGCTCAGACTTACCCCCTACGAGCAGTACTTC. It yields the protein CASSLALRLTPYEQYF. The complete variable domain, with remaining parts taken from reference TRBV7-9 and TRBJ2-7, reads DTGVSQNPRHKITKRGQNVTFRCDPISEHNRLYWYRQTLGQGPEFLTYFQNEAQLEKSRLLSDRFSAERPKGSFSTLEIQRTEQGDSAMYLCASSLALRLTPYEQYFGPGTRLTVT.

The chain is built from TRBV19 and TRBJ2-7; no reliable D call. The CDR3 runs 11 residues. CDR1 and CDR2 from the germline V gene are LNHDA and SQIVND (reference sequence). V lost 6 bases and J lost 7, with 10 bases in between. CDR3 nucleotide sequence: TGTGCCAGTAGACTCGGTGGGGAGCAGTACTTC. It encodes CASRLGGEQYF. Using reference TRBV19 and TRBJ2-7 for the parts outside the CDR3, the full variable domain is DGGITQSPKYLFRKEGQNVTLSCEQNLNHDAMYWYRQDPGQGLRLIYYSQIVNDFQKGDIAEGYSVSREKKESFPLTVTSAQKNPTAFYLCASRLGGEQYFGPGTRLTVT.

As DNA, the CDR3 is TGTGCCAGCAGCGTAGAACAGGGTATCTATGGCTACACCTTC. This encodes CASSVEQGIYGYTF. The rearrangement joins TRBV9 to TRBJ1-2; the D gene is possibly TRBD1 (6 bases). Trimming cost V 0 bases and J 4 bases, with 10 bases left between them. CDR1 is SGDLS and CDR2 is YYNGEE in the germline V gene. The CDR3 has 14 amino acids. The full variable domain, rest sourced from reference TRBV9 and TRBJ1-2, is DSGVTQTPKHLITATGQRVTLRCSPRSGDLSVYWYQQSLDQGLQFLIQYYNGEERAKGNILERFSAQQFPDLHSELNLSSLELGDSALYFCASSVEQGIYGYTFGSGTRLTVV.